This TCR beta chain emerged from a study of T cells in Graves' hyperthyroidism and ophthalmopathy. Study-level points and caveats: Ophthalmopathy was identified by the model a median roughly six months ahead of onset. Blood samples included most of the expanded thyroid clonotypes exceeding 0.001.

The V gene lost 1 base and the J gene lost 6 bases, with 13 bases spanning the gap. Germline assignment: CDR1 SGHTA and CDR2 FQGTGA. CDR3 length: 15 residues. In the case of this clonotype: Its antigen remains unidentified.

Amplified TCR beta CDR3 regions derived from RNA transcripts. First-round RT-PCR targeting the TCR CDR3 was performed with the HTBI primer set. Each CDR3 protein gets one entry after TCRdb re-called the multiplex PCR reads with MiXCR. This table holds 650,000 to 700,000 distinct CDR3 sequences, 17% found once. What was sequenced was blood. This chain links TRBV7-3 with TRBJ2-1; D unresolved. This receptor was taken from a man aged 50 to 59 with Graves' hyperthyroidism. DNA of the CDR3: TGTGCCAGCAGCTTAAGTCTTGGCGGTTCCAATGAGCAGTTCTTC. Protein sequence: CASSLSLGGSNEQFF.